Each of the 11 T cell receptor beta chains below was sequenced from the same sample in a study of cytomegalovirus exposure and HLA in healthy donors. With 60 Vbeta and 13 Jbeta primers, the PCR was carried out. Here immunoSEQ multiplex PCR was the method, and the copy in TCRdb shows in-frame clones only, minus some. In the table there are a few hundred thousand clones, approximately 79% of which are singletons. The sequencing sample was made of PBMCs. Every receptor here comes from a man between 18 and 35 years old in good health and CMV-seronegative.

The CDR3 coding sequence is TGTGCCATCAGTGAGGGAGAGCGGGGGACGGGGACAGATACGCAGTATTTT. This translates into CAISEGERGTGTDTQYF. The chain links TRBV10-3 to TRBJ2-3, with 8 bases fitting TRBD2. The CDR3 runs 17 residues. The germline V gene has CDR1 ENHRY and CDR2 SYGVKD. After removal of 2 bases from V and 3 bases from J, the junction contained 10 bases not matched to a gene.

The gene calls are TRBV5-4 and TRBJ1-2, with D perhaps TRBD1 (5 bases). CDR3 size: 14 residues. Per the germline V gene, CDR1 is SGHNT and CDR2 is YYREEE (reference sequence). Trimming stripped 4 bases from V and 4 bases from J, with 14 bases between. CDR3 in DNA: TGTGCCAGCAGCCTCCCCACAGGACCCTATGGCTACACCTTC. Amino acid sequence: CASSLPTGPYGYTF.

This clone was seen more than once but under ten times. The V call is TRBV11-2, the J call TRBJ1-6; D not resolved. Trimming removed 1 base at V and 14 bases at J, with 12 bases between. Germline V gene sequence: CDR1 SGHAT, CDR2 FQNNGV. CDR3 length: 13 amino acids. The CDR3: CASSLGLSDTLHF. DNA of the CDR3: TGTGCCAGCAGCTTAGGTCTTAGTGACACCCTCCACTTT.

V gene TRBV11-3 combines with J gene TRBJ2-1; D is unresolved. The CDR3 consists of 13 residues. CDR1 and CDR2 from the germline V gene are SGHNT and YENEEA. Trimming shortened V by 5 bases and J by 6 bases, and 11 bases separated the two germline ends. The CDR3 loop reads CASSPPSSNEQFF. The CDR3 nucleotides read TGTGCCAGCAGCCCCCCCTCGAGCAATGAGCAGTTCTTC.

This chain links TRBV15 with TRBJ2-7; D ambiguous. Germline V gene data show CDR1 as LNHNV and CDR2 as YYDKDF (reference sequence). The CDR3 contains 12 residues. Trimming cost V 0 bases and J 3 bases, with 3 bases left between them. DNA for the CDR3: TGTGCCACCAGCAGAGATCTCTACGAGCAGTACTTC. This sequence encodes CATSRDLYEQYF.

The chain is built from TRBV5-1 and TRBJ1-2; no clear D gene. Per germline, CDR1 SGHRS and CDR2 YFSETQ. The CDR3 extends over 15 amino acids. Trimming shortened V by 0 bases and J by 0 bases, and 9 bases separated the two germline ends. CDR3 sequence: CASSLGSETNYGYTF. Here the CDR3 DNA reads TGCGCCAGCAGCTTGGGGTCAGAAACTAACTATGGCTACACCTTC.

The sample holds a few counts of this clone. CDR3 region: CASSRQGTPTEAFF. In DNA form, the CDR3 reads TGTGCCAGTAGTAGACAGGGGACCCCCACTGAAGCTTTCTTT. This chain joins TRBV19 and TRBJ1-1; TRBD1 matches at 8 bases. Germline loops: CDR1 LNHDA, CDR2 SQIVND (reference sequence). The V segment lost 4 bases and the J segment 4 bases; nucleotides outside the gene matches: 5. The CDR3 contains 14 residues.

With regard to this clone: One end of the junction is discordant with germline, which a read error may explain. The sample has other DNA sequences that encode this CDR3 too. Written as DNA, the CDR3 is TGTGCCAGCAGTTCGATGGACACAGAAGCTTTCTTT. Translation gives CASSSMDTEAFF. This chain uses TRBV28 with TRBJ1-1; TRBD1 might be the D (5 bases). CDR3 size: 12 residues. Germline CDR1 is MDHEN and CDR2 is SYDVKM.

The chain combines TRBV5-5 with TRBJ2-4, with a possible D match to TRBD2 (5 bases). Per germline, CDR1 SGHKS and CDR2 YYEKEE (reference sequence). V lost 4 bases, J lost 8 bases, and 13 bases lay in between. This CDR3 spans 13 amino acids. The CDR3, as DNA: TGTGCCAGCAGCATCTGGAACGGGGACATTCAGTACTTC. This codes for CASSIWNGDIQYF.

The count of this clone is one. The chain couples TRBV28 to TRBJ1-5, with 11 nucleotides matching TRBD1. Germline loops: CDR1 MDHEN, CDR2 SYDVKM. The V and J ends lost 6 bases and 6 bases, in that order; junction bases with no gene match: 7. The length of the CDR3 is 15 residues. The CDR3 loop reads CASRQGQGGGQPQHF. The DNA for the CDR3 is TGTGCCAGCAGACAGGGACAGGGGGGGGGTCAGCCCCAGCATTTT.

The chain carries TRBV25-1 and TRBJ1-1; perhaps TRBD1 as D (6 bases). V lost 5 bases and J lost 3, with 16 bases in between. Germline V gene data show CDR1 as MGHDK and CDR2 as SYGVNS. CDR3 length: 15 amino acids. The CDR3 DNA reads as TGTGCCAGCAGTCCATATAGGGGGAAGGACACTGAAGCTTTCTTT. Its translation is CASSPYRGKDTEAFF.